This record concerns one T cell receptor beta chain sequence. The antigen this receptor binds is unknown. No base qualities exist here, and no much larger clone lies one base off it. This sample is part of a study of control samples from healthy donors and cancer patients (dated by TCRdb to the early 2020s). Library preparation employed the immunoSEQ multiplex PCR assay. The clones in this table, taken by TCRdb from immuneACCESS, are in-frame only. Not every clone is retained; where verified, under half of the shortfall comes from an unresolved V gene, and the cause of the rest is unknown. For this sample there are 130,000 or so clones; under 90% appear just once. About 7.6% of the sample goes to the ten largest clones. In the germline V gene, CDR1 corresponds to SGDLS and CDR2 to YYNGEE. Measured from the cysteine to the phenylalanine, the CDR3 is 14 residues long. The sequence is cut down to CDR3 DNA, 42 bases in frame from base 1. Trimming leaves V shorter by 3 bases and J shorter by 7 bases, with the junction holding 2 bases beyond the gene matches.

The TCR originated in a man between 45 and 60 years old with head and neck cancer. The sequenced sample was PBMCs. The sequence is built from TRBV9 and TRBJ1-6, with TRBD1 matching 9 junction bases. The bases read TGTGCCAGCAGCGCTGACAGGGGGAATTCACCCCTCCACTTT. Its protein product is CASSADRGNSPLHF.